This entry is about one T cell receptor beta chain. Its antigen is undetermined. Regarding time point: week 35, safety follow-up. Every vaccination contained 300 ug of the mutant IDH1 20-mer peptide and was paired with topical imiquimod. Donor tumors were new WHO grade 3 or 4 IDH1-mutant, ATRX-lost astrocytomas. This sample was taken from a study of a mutant IDH1 vaccine in newly diagnosed glioma. On the study more broadly: Investigators started vaccination 4-6 weeks after radiotherapy alone, or with temozolomide cycles. Patients got radiotherapy, temozolomide, or both beforehand, and most got both. V12 fell at week 35 and V13, the study end, at week 47.

The CDR3 is 14 amino acids. Trimming cost V 5 bases and J 5 bases, with 15 bases left between them. Per germline, CDR1 MDHEN and CDR2 SYDVKM. The data were produced by immunoSEQ multiplex PCR, yet TCRdb's version contains in-frame clones alone and is incomplete. The sample shows tens of thousands of clones, around 90% of them seen only once. The clonotype was recovered from a man aged 25 to 45 with glioma. The chain joins TRBV28 to TRBJ1-2, with D maybe TRBD1 (5 bases). The source material was PBMCs, sampled from a glioma patient whose treatment included an IDH1 peptide vaccine. Here the CDR3 DNA reads TGTGCCAGCAGTCCAGACCGCGGGGCGTATGGCTACACCTTC. It translates to CASSPDRGAYGYTF.